This record looks at one TCR beta chain sequence and its context. Antigen: not known. These data belong to a study of T cells in Graves' hyperthyroidism and ophthalmopathy. The overall study: Peripheral blood draws took place at initial diagnosis, ahead of any treatment. Whole-study findings and limits: Ophthalmopathy was identified by the model a median roughly six months ahead of onset. Ophthalmopathy was told apart from stable hyperthyroidism by a 13 V-J model.

It was around 10 ml of fresh peripheral blood that supplied the PBMCs. This CDR3 has 15 amino acids. V was trimmed by 1 base and J by 7 bases, leaving 14 bases between them. Germline V lookup: CDR1 MNHEY, CDR2 SVGAGI. Amplified TCR beta CDR3 regions came from RNA transcripts. During a first-round RT-PCR of the TCR CDR3, the HTBI primer set was used. TCRdb re-called the multiplex PCR reads through MiXCR, storing one row per CDR3 protein. The table has roughly 160,000 distinct CDR3 sequences, less than 10% seen once. What was sequenced was blood. This chain uses TRBV6-5 with TRBJ2-1; TRBD1 is a possible D gene (6 bases). This receptor was taken from a woman under 30 with Graves' hyperthyroidism that later progressed to Graves' ophthalmopathy. The CDR3 DNA is TGTGCCAGCAGTTACTTAGGGGCAGGGGAAAATGAGCAGTTCTTC. Amino acids: CASSYLGAGENEQFF.